The 26 T cell receptor beta chains presented below share a single source sample, sequenced in a study of cytomegalovirus exposure and HLA in healthy donors. Primers: 60 Vbeta forward and 13 Jbeta reverse. Only in-frame clones appear in the TCRdb table, and some are missing; sequencing was by immunoSEQ multiplex PCR. The sample has approximately 180,000 clones, 77% seen once; the top ten hold about 4%. The material sequenced was PBMCs. The source is a woman aged 60-75 years in good health and CMV-seropositive.

The chain has TRBV9 and TRBJ2-2; 7 bases are shared with TRBD2. V was pared by 6 bases and J by 7 bases, with 9 bases of the junction left unmatched. The CDR3 runs 14 residues. CDR1 is SGDLS and CDR2 is YYNGEE in the germline V gene. The CDR3: CASTFGGKGGELFF. CDR3 nucleotides: TGTGCCAGCACCTTCGGGGGGAAAGGCGGGGAGCTGTTTTTT.

V is TRBV5-1 and J is TRBJ2-5, with D possibly TRBD2 on 5 matching bases. Trimming took 3 bases from V and 4 from J, leaving 16 bases between them. The CDR3 sequence is 15 residues long. Germline values: CDR1 SGHRS, CDR2 YFSETQ. CDR3 loop: CASSSTRRAIETQYF. The DNA for the CDR3 is TGCGCCAGCAGCTCTACTAGAAGGGCAATAGAGACCCAGTACTTC.

On this clone: One end of the junction does not line up with germline, which may come from a read error. The chain carries TRBV28 and TRBJ2-7; the match to TRBD2 covers 9 bases. The CDR3 length is 14 residues. Germline V gives CDR1 MDHEN, CDR2 SYDVKM. The CDR3 sequence is CASNLAGVSYEQYF. The CDR3 DNA sequence: TGTGCCAGCAATTTAGCGGGAGTTTCCTACGAGCAGTACTTC.

This chain connects TRBV27 to TRBJ1-1, with unresolved D. The CDR3 consists of 15 residues. Germline values: CDR1 MNHEY, CDR2 SMNVEV (reference sequence). Trimming took off 6 bases at V and 1 base at J, with 15 bases between the two ends. The DNA of the CDR3 is TGTGCCAGCAGGCTCCCCTGGGCCTCGAACACTGAAGCTTTCTTT. This codes for CASRLPWASNTEAFF.

The chain uses TRBV30 and TRBJ1-5, with TRBD1 identical over 7 bases. Germline CDR1 is GTSNPN and CDR2 is SVGIG (reference sequence). V dropped 1 base and J dropped 1; count of bases not matched to a gene: 7. CDR3 length: 16 residues. CDR3 nucleotide sequence: TGTGCCTGGAGTGCCGAGACAGGGAGAAGCAATCAGCCCCAGCATTTT. Translation gives CAWSAETGRSNQPQHF.

The V and J genes are TRBV6-5 and TRBJ1-3; D gene uncertain. Germline V gene lookup returns CDR1 MNHEY and CDR2 SVGAGI. This CDR3 spans 13 amino acids. V dropped 2 bases and J dropped 5 bases, with 7 bases sitting between them. CDR3 nucleotides: TGTGCCAGCAGTTACGCGAGCAGAAACACCATATATTTT. Encoded protein: CASSYASRNTIYF.

This rearrangement joins TRBV7-8 to TRBJ1-5; TRBD1 agrees at 10 bases. The CDR3 runs 16 residues. V trimming: 5 bases; J trimming: 6 bases; junction bases outside the gene matches: 10. CDR1 is SGHVS and CDR2 is FQNEAQ in the germline V gene. As DNA, the CDR3 is TGTGCCAGCAGCCCCCAGACAGGGGGCCTGGGTCAGCCCCAGCATTTT. Translated, it gives CASSPQTGGLGQPQHF.

V and J are TRBV18 and TRBJ2-7; possibly TRBD2 for D (6 bases). CDR1 is KGHSH, CDR2 LQKENI, per germline. Trimming shortened V by 4 bases and J by 7 bases, and 8 bases separated the two germline ends. The CDR3 runs 11 residues. This CDR3 reads CASSLRGEQYF. The CDR3 DNA is TGTGCCAGCTCACTCCGGGGGGAGCAGTACTTC. The complete variable domain, with remaining parts taken from reference TRBV18 and TRBJ2-7, reads NAGVMQNPRHLVRRRGQEARLRCSPMKGHSHVYWYRQLPEEGLKFMVYLQKENIIDESGMPKERFSAEFPKEGPSILRIQQVVRGDSAAYFCASSLRGEQYFGPGTRLTVT.

The genes are TRBV30 and TRBJ1-6; no clear D. Germline-derived CDR1 and CDR2 are GTSNPN and SVGIG (reference sequence). V lost 2 bases and J 3 bases, leaving 11 bases between the germline ends. This CDR3 has 15 amino acids. This chain's CDR3 is CAWSTPGVYNSPLHF. CDR3 sequence (DNA): TGTGCCTGGAGTACGCCCGGGGTCTATAATTCACCCCTCCACTTT. Supplemented by reference TRBV30 and TRBJ1-6, the full variable domain reads SQTIHQWPATLVQPVGSPLSLECTVEGTSNPNLYWYRQAAGRGLQLLFYSVGIGQISSEVPQNLSASRPQDRQFILSSKKLLLSDSGFYLCAWSTPGVYNSPLHFGNGTRLTVT.

The chain carries TRBV7-8 and TRBJ2-1; D gene unclear. The germline V and J ends were trimmed by 0 bases and 8 bases, with 11 bases remaining between them. The CDR3 consists of 14 residues. Germline lookup yields CDR1 SGHVS and CDR2 FQNEAQ. The CDR3 coding sequence is TGTGCCAGCAGCTTAGCGCGTACTGCGGATGAGCAGTTCTTC. It codes for CASSLARTADEQFF.

V usage is TRBV5-1 and J usage is TRBJ2-7; 10 bases match TRBD1. This CDR3 is built from 14 residues. From germline, CDR1 is SGHRS and CDR2 YFSETQ. Trimming at V came to 3 bases and at J to 3 bases, leaving 3 bases not matched to a gene. CDR3 sequence (DNA): TGCGCCAGCAGCTCCCGGGACAGGGGCTACGAGCAGTACTTC. Translated: CASSSRDRGYEQYF. The entire variable domain, with the rest obtained from reference TRBV5-1 and TRBJ2-7, is as follows: KAGVTQTPRYLIKTRGQQVTLSCSPISGHRSVSWYQQTPGQGLQFLFEYFSETQRNKGNFPGRFSGRQFSNSRSEMNVSTLELGDSALYLCASSSRDRGYEQYFGPGTRLTVT.

The genes are TRBV19 and TRBJ1-2; possibly TRBD1 for D (6 bases). The germline V gene encodes CDR1 LNHDA and CDR2 SQIVND (reference sequence). This CDR3 spans 12 amino acids. Trimming removed 5 bases at V and 6 bases at J, with 10 bases between. The DNA of the CDR3 is TGTGCCAGTAGTGGTCCAGGGGATGGCTACACCTTC. This encodes CASSGPGDGYTF.

The V gene is TRBV2, the J gene TRBJ2-5; 8 bases map to TRBD2. CDR1 is SNHLY and CDR2 is FYNNEI in the germline V gene. The CDR3 contains 15 residues. V gave up 6 bases and J gave up 2 bases; unmatched junction bases: 8. The CDR3 reads CASSTGTRRQETQYF. CDR3 sequence (DNA): TGTGCCAGCAGCACGGGGACTAGAAGGCAAGAGACCCAGTACTTC. Filled out from reference TRBV2 and TRBJ2-5, the complete variable domain reads EPEVTQTPSHQVTQMGQEVILRCVPISNHLYFYWYRQILGQKVEFLVSFYNNEISEKSEIFDDQFSVERPDGSNFTLKIRSTKLEDSAMYFCASSTGTRRQETQYFGPGTRLLVL.

This clone was detected a few times. V usage is TRBV5-1 and J usage is TRBJ2-7; D is possibly TRBD1 (6 bases). V was cut by 2 bases and J by 4 bases, with 13 bases left in between. Germline lookup yields CDR1 SGHRS and CDR2 YFSETQ. CDR3 length: 14 residues. Written as DNA, the CDR3 is TGCGCCAGCAGCTTAGAAGGACAGCGGTACGAGCAGTACTTC. It specifies CASSLEGQRYEQYF.

The chain carries TRBV29-1 and TRBJ2-7; D is unclear. This CDR3 comprises 13 residues. Trimming took 4 bases from V and 0 from J, leaving 10 bases between them. Looked up from germline, CDR1 is SQVTM and CDR2 is ANQGSEA. The CDR3 coding sequence is TGCAGCGTTGTCGGAGAGAACTCCTACGAGCAGTACTTC. Amino acids: CSVVGENSYEQYF.

The chain is built from TRBV29-1 and TRBJ1-4; 10 bases match TRBD1. There are 13 residues in the CDR3. The V gene end was trimmed by 6 bases and the J gene end by 6 bases; junction bases not matched to a gene: 4. From germline, CDR1 is SQVTM and CDR2 ANQGSEA. CDR3 DNA sequence: TGCAGCGTCGGAGACAGGGGGCATGAAAAACTGTTTTTT. Translating it yields CSVGDRGHEKLFF. Variable domain in full (rest from reference TRBV29-1 and TRBJ1-4): SAVISQKPSRDICQRGTSLTIQCQVDSQVTMMFWYRQQPGQSLTLIATANQGSEATYESGFVIDKFPISRPNLTFSTLTVSNMSPEDSSIYLCSVGDRGHEKLFFGSGTQLSVL.

The V and J genes are TRBV5-5 and TRBJ1-2; 7 bases are shared with TRBD1. From germline, CDR1 is SGHKS and CDR2 YYEKEE (reference sequence). The CDR3 is 18 amino acids. V was clipped by 4 bases and J by 6 bases; unmatched bases: 21. The CDR3 DNA sequence: TGTGCCAGCAGCCGTACCAGTCTCATGACAGGGAAAGATCATGGCTACACCTTC. Amino acids: CASSRTSLMTGKDHGYTF. The full variable domain, in which reference TRBV5-5 and TRBJ1-2 provide the parts outside the CDR3, is DAGVTQSPTHLIKTRGQQVTLRCSPISGHKSVSWYQQVLGQGPQFIFQYYEKEERGRGNFPDRFSARQFPNYSSELNVNALLLGDSALYLCASSRTSLMTGKDHGYTFGSGTRLTVV.

This sequence joins TRBV5-6 and TRBJ2-7; the D gene is possibly TRBD2 (6 bases). The CDR3 spans 16 residues. The germline V gene encodes CDR1 SGHDT and CDR2 YYEEEE. V was trimmed by 3 bases and J by 5 bases, leaving 21 bases between them. The CDR3 sequence is CASSSVMAGPYDEQYF. CDR3 DNA sequence: TGTGCCAGCAGCTCGGTAATGGCGGGACCTTACGACGAGCAGTACTTC.

This clone appeared a single time. The gene calls are TRBV2 and TRBJ1-1; D perhaps matches TRBD1 (6 bases). From germline, CDR1 is SNHLY and CDR2 FYNNEI. CDR3 length: 15 amino acids. Trimming pared 3 bases from V and 2 bases from J, leaving 13 bases between. The CDR3 is CASSDRGQVNTEAFF. Written as DNA, the CDR3 is TGTGCCAGCAGTGACAGGGGTCAAGTTAACACTGAAGCTTTCTTT.

J is TRBJ2-3 and V is TRBV5-1, with D hard to call. V lost 2 bases to trimming and J lost 2 bases, with 6 bases between them. Per the germline V gene, CDR1 is SGHRS and CDR2 is YFSETQ. CDR3 length: 13 amino acids. The CDR3 loop is CASSFPFTDTQYF. In DNA, the CDR3 is TGCGCCAGCAGCTTTCCCTTCACAGATACGCAGTATTTT.

This clone has a handful of counts. This chain uses TRBV18 with TRBJ1-6; 9 bases map to TRBD1. Trimming removed 3 bases from V and 8 bases from J; junction bases left unmatched: 5. The germline CDR1 and CDR2 sequences are KGHSH and LQKENI. This CDR3 has 15 amino acids. CDR3 sequence (DNA): TGTGCCAGCTCACCCCCTACAGGGGGCGATTCACCCCTCCACTTT. Translating it yields CASSPPTGGDSPLHF.

The chain has TRBV27 and TRBJ2-1; 9 nucleotides align to TRBD2. After removal of 5 bases from V and 2 bases from J, the junction contained 4 bases not matched to a gene. Germline assignment: CDR1 MNHEY and CDR2 SMNVEV (reference sequence). This CDR3 comprises 15 residues. The CDR3 region is CASSPGLAPYNEQFF. CDR3 nucleotide sequence: TGTGCCAGCAGTCCTGGACTAGCGCCCTACAATGAGCAGTTCTTC.

The chain uses TRBV6-1 and TRBJ1-6; the D gene is possibly TRBD1 (5 bases). The germline V gene encodes CDR1 MNHNS and CDR2 SASEGT. V lost 1 base and J 5 bases, leaving 9 bases between the germline ends. The CDR3 covers 15 residues. The CDR3 DNA is TGTGCCAGCAGTGAAGGAGGACAAAATAATTCACCCCTCCACTTT. Protein product: CASSEGGQNNSPLHF.

This clone appeared a few times. The CDR3 DNA reads TGTGCCAGCAGAACAGGGGTGGGGCCCCAGCATTTT. It is translated as CASRTGVGPQHF. V usage is TRBV27 and J usage is TRBJ1-5, with TRBD1 matching 7 bases. The CDR3 has 12 residues. Germline V gene data show CDR1 as MNHEY and CDR2 as SMNVEV (reference sequence). J was trimmed by 9 bases and V by 6 bases; bases with no gene match: 5.

The V and J genes are TRBV5-1 and TRBJ2-7, with a tentative D call TRBD1 (5 bases). The germline V gene encodes CDR1 SGHRS and CDR2 YFSETQ. The CDR3 consists of 14 residues. V lost 0 bases to trimming and J lost 0 bases, with 7 bases between them. DNA of the CDR3: TGCGCCAGCAGCTTGGACAGGAGCTCCTACGAGCAGTACTTC. It yields the protein CASSLDRSSYEQYF.

The chain uses TRBV10-3 and TRBJ1-6; D perhaps matches TRBD1 (5 bases). V was clipped by 10 bases and J by 10 bases, with 17 bases between them. Germline CDR1 is ENHRY and CDR2 is SYGVKD. This CDR3 has 13 amino acids. CDR3 in amino acids: CATRGEVPSPLHF. In DNA form, the CDR3 reads TGTGCCACCCGGGGGGAGGTCCCCTCACCCCTCCACTTT.